This T cell receptor beta chain was recorded in a study of preoperative IRX-2 immunotherapy in early breast cancer. The CDR3 extends over 17 amino acids. CDR1 is SGHNT, CDR2 YENEEA, per germline. Trimming removed 3 bases at V and 5 bases at J, with 19 bases between. Sequenced by immunoSEQ multiplex PCR; TCRdb stores in-frame clones only, minus some. Here the sample spans around 38,000 clones, 70% to 80% being singletons. This clone was seen more than once but under ten times. Treatment noted: preoperative locoregional IRX-2 cytokine immunotherapy. Patients received preoperative, locoregional IRX-2 cytokine immunotherapy in a phase Ib study.

This specimen consisted of tumor tissue, obtained after IRX-2 immunotherapy. The genes are TRBV11-3 and TRBJ2-2, with D perhaps matching TRBD2 (5 bases). The sequence derives from a human donor with breast cancer. The DNA of the CDR3 is TGTGCCAGCAGCTTGGGTGACCGGCGACCGGGGACCGGGGAGCTGTTTTTT. Translation: CASSLGDRRPGTGELFF.